Below, one T cell receptor beta chain is given with its context. The sample holds a few counts of this clonotype. The target of this receptor is not known. Base qualities are not provided; no much larger clone lies one nucleotide away. The data derive from a study of T-cell reconstitution after alpha-beta-depleted transplantation in children (TCRdb year 2016). Turning to the overall study: The study quantitatively tracked T-cell immune reconstitution after TCRalphabeta/CD19-depleted allogeneic hematopoietic cell transplantation in children using TCR repertoire profiling.

Library preparation employed PCR. The data were produced on an Illumina HiSeq 2500. To normalize quantification of the TCRbeta repertoire, the TCR libraries were built with molecular barcoding that relied on unique molecular identifiers. TCRdb reprocessing: public reads trimmed at Q25 with fastp, clones called with MiXCR, in-frame beta chains kept. Under each unique CDR3 protein, matching rows form one entry showing the most common genes and DNA. Here the sample has about 640,000 distinct CDR3 sequences; around 16% occur a single time. The ten largest clones represent 0.85% to 1.3% of the sample. Trimming accounts for 2 bases at V and 7 bases at J, while the number of junction bases matched to no gene is 7. According to the germline V gene, CDR1 reads SGHTA and CDR2 reads FQGNSA. The cysteine opens and the phenylalanine closes a CDR3 of 16 amino acids. Of all the DNA, just the CDR3 is kept, 48 bases in frame from base 1.

This specimen was PBMCs from the stem cell graft donor, taken from the stem cell graft. The receptor was isolated from a human donor who donated a stem cell graft to a child with acute myeloid leukemia. The rearranged chain carries TRBV7-2 and TRBJ1-4, with TRBD1 matching 10 junction bases. The nucleotides are TGTGCCAGCAGCTTACGAGGGGACAGGGGTGGTGAAAAACTGTTTTTT. It translates to CASSLRGDRGGEKLFF.